This T cell receptor beta chain originates from a study of PD-1 blockade in classical Hodgkin lymphoma. Whole-study results and caveats: By C4D1, CD4+ diversity increased significantly, especially in complete responders. Lower baseline TCR diversity was reported for newly diagnosed patients than for healthy donors. Complete responders started with a diversity level that resembled newly diagnosed patients at baseline.

A single count supports this clone. What it binds is unknown. There are 14 residues in the CDR3. The germline CDR1 and CDR2 sequences are LNHNV and YYDKDF (reference sequence). Trimming stripped 6 bases from V and 9 bases from J, with 15 bases between. Assay used: immunoSEQ multiplex PCR; TCRdb lists only in-frame clones, some missing. The sample lists thousands of clones, over 60% seen once, with 45% to 70% in the top ten. All patients experienced relapse after autologous stem cell transplantation, and brentuximab vedotin exposure was variable. The chain carries TRBV15 and TRBJ1-6; weak D call: TRBD1 (5 bases). The source is a human donor with classical Hodgkin lymphoma. The material was peripheral blood mononuclear cells (PBMCs), obtained at baseline. For the CDR3, the DNA is TGTGCCACCAGTGGGACGGGGGGTGCTTCACCCCTCCACTTT. Translation: CATSGTGGASPLHF.